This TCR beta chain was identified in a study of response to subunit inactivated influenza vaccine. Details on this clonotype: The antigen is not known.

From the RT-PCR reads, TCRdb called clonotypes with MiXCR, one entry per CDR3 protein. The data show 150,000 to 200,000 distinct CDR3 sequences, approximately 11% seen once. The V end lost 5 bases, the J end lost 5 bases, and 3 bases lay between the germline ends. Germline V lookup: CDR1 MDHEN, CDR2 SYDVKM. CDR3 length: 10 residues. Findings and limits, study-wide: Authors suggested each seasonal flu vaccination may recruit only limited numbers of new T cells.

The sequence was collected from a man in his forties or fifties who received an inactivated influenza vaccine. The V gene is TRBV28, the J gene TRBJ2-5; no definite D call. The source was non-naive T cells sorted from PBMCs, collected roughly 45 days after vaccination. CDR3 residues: CASSRETQYF. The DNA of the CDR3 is TGTGCCAGCAGTAGGGAGACCCAGTACTTC.